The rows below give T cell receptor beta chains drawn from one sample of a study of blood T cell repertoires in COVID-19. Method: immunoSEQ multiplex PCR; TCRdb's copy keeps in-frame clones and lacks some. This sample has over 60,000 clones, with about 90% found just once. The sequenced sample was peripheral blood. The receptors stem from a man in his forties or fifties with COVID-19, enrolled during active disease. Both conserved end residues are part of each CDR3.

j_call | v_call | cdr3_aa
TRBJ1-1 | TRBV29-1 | CSVRNPSGTEAFF
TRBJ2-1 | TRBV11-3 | CASSTVAGGPSEQFF
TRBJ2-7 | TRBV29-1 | CSVELRDNSYEQYF
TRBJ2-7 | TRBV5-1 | CASSKRGARALEQYF
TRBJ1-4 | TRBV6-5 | CASSYRGGEKLFF
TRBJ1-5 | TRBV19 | CASSSRVHNQPQHF
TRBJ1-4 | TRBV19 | CASSSGTGYEKLFF
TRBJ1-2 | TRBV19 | CASSTTGLRGYTF
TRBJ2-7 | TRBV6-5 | CASSYARVPYEQYF
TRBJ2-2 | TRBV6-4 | CASSEGSLDTGELFF
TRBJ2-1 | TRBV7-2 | CASSQARGEQFF